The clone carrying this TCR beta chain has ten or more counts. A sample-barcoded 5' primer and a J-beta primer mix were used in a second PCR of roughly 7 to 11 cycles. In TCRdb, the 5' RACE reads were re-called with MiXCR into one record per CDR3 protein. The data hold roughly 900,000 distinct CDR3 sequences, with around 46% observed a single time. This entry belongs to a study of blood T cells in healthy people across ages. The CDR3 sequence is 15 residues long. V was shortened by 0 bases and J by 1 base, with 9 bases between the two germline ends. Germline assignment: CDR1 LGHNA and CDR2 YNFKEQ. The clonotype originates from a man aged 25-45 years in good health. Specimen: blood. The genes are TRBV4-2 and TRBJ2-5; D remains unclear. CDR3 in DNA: TGTGCCAGCAGCCAAGATCAGATAGCCCAAGAGACCCAGTACTTC. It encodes CASSQDQIAQETQYF.